The 10 T cell receptor beta chains below were found in one sample sequenced in a study of blood T cell repertoires in COVID-19. Generated by immunoSEQ multiplex PCR, the TCRdb table keeps only in-frame clones and is missing some. The sample shows around 83,000 clones, 80% to 90% of them seen only once. Sample: peripheral blood. The receptor source for this set is a man aged 50-59 years with active or convalescent COVID-19.

V and J are TRBV29-1 and TRBJ2-1; maybe TRBD2 (6 bases). Trimming left V 4 bases short and J 4 bases short, with 17 bases between. The CDR3 totals 15 residues. CDR1 SQVTM and CDR2 ANQGSEA come from the germline V gene. CDR3 residues: CSVGDPSGRYNEQFF. The CDR3, as DNA: TGCAGCGTTGGGGATCCCAGCGGGCGATACAATGAGCAGTTCTTC.

V usage is TRBV28 and J usage is TRBJ2-1; 10 bases are shared with TRBD1. This CDR3 region has 15 residues. The V and J ends lost 8 bases and 4 bases, in that order; junction bases with no gene match: 8. Germline loops: CDR1 MDHEN, CDR2 SYDVKM. The CDR3 loop reads CASGTRDRGYNEQFF. The CDR3 nucleotides are TGTGCCAGCGGAACCCGGGACAGGGGATACAATGAGCAGTTCTTC.

The gene calls are TRBV11-2 and TRBJ2-2, with TRBD2 matching over 8 bases. Germline V gives CDR1 SGHAT, CDR2 FQNNGV. The junction had 6 bases not matched to a gene; V was cut back by 2 bases and J by 1 base. The CDR3 spans 17 residues. CDR3 loop: CASSLTSGLENTGELFF. CDR3 in DNA: TGTGCCAGCAGCTTAACCTCGGGACTAGAGAACACCGGGGAGCTGTTTTTT.

The CDR3 nucleotides read TGTGCCAGCAGTGACGGGGTCGCAACTAATGAAAAACTGTTTTTT. Its translation is CASSDGVATNEKLFF. The V gene is TRBV2, the J gene TRBJ1-4, with no clear D. Germline V CDR1 and CDR2: SNHLY, FYNNEI. This CDR3 contains 15 residues. V was clipped by 3 bases and J by 0 bases, with 8 bases between them.

The CDR3 DNA sequence: TGCGCCAGCAGTATCGAGGGCCGCACAGATACGCAGTATTTT. Residues: CASSIEGRTDTQYF. The chain recombines TRBV5-1 with TRBJ2-3; D might be TRBD2 (5 bases). Trimming shortened V by 5 bases and J by 1 base, and 11 bases separated the two germline ends. CDR1 is SGHRS and CDR2 is YFSETQ in the germline V gene. The CDR3 has 14 residues. Using reference TRBV5-1 and TRBJ2-3 for the parts outside the CDR3, the full variable domain is KAGVTQTPRYLIKTRGQQVTLSCSPISGHRSVSWYQQTPGQGLQFLFEYFSETQRNKGNFPGRFSGRQFSNSRSEMNVSTLELGDSALYLCASSIEGRTDTQYFGPGTRLTVL.

The V and J genes are TRBV12-3 or TRBV12-4 and TRBJ2-7; perhaps TRBD1 as D (6 bases). The CDR3 has 13 amino acids. V lost 5 bases and J 6 bases, leaving 14 bases between the germline ends. Here the CDR3 reads CASSPPGVLEQYF. The CDR3 DNA reads as TGTGCCAGCAGTCCCCCAGGGGTACTCGAGCAGTACTTC.

This chain joins TRBV19 and TRBJ1-2; no reliable D call. This CDR3 contains 13 residues. The V gene lost 6 bases and the J gene lost 4 bases, with 12 bases spanning the gap. Germline-derived CDR1 and CDR2 are LNHDA and SQIVND (reference sequence). CDR3 amino acids: CASSTRQGYGYTF. CDR3 DNA sequence: TGTGCCAGTAGCACTCGACAAGGCTATGGCTACACCTTC.

J is TRBJ1-4 and V is TRBV29-1, with 8 bases aligning to TRBD1. The V and J ends lost 4 bases and 3 bases, in that order; junction bases with no gene match: 7. CDR1 and CDR2 from the germline V gene are SQVTM and ANQGSEA. This CDR3 region has 15 residues. For the CDR3, the DNA is TGCAGCGTTGGCAGGGGGCGAACGGCTAATGAAAAACTGTTTTTT. Protein product: CSVGRGRTANEKLFF.

V gene TRBV19 combines with J gene TRBJ1-5; D gene uncertain. Deletions cut 9 bases from V and 4 bases from J, with 13 bases between. The CDR3 has 13 residues. Germline loops: CDR1 LNHDA, CDR2 SQIVND (reference sequence). The CDR3 is CASRHLENQPQHF. The CDR3 DNA reads TGTGCCAGCAGACACCTCGAAAATCAGCCCCAGCATTTT.

This chain joins TRBV7-2 and TRBJ1-3, with 8 bases that match TRBD1. Germline trimming cut 4 bases from V and 3 bases from J; bases unmatched to any gene: 8. This CDR3 region has 16 residues. Germline CDR1 is SGHTA and CDR2 is FQGNSA. CDR3 amino acids: CASSSGGASGGNTIYF. Here the CDR3 DNA reads TGTGCCAGCAGCTCAGGGGGCGCCTCTGGTGGAAACACCATATATTTT.